The 19 T cell receptor beta chains in this list originate from one sample, sequenced in a study of T cell changes during pregnancy in multiple sclerosis. The data were produced by immunoSEQ multiplex PCR, yet TCRdb's version contains in-frame clones alone and is incomplete. Altogether about 40,000 clones are present, around 90% being singletons, with the ten largest covering about 7.8%. The sequencing used CD8+ T cells from peripheral blood mononuclear cells, collected before pregnancy. The receptors were sampled from a female donor with multiple sclerosis, enrolled in a pregnancy study.

This rearrangement joins TRBV19 to TRBJ1-5; weak D call: TRBD1 (5 bases). Trimming took off 2 bases at V and 3 bases at J, with 14 bases between the two ends. The CDR3 is 16 residues long. Looked up from germline, CDR1 is LNHDA and CDR2 is SQIVND (reference sequence). CDR3 nucleotides: TGTGCCAGTAGTATACAGGGCCAGGGATCCAATCAGCCCCAGCATTTT. Protein: CASSIQGQGSNQPQHF.

This clone appeared a single time. The CDR3 DNA sequence: TGCAGCGTTGTGACAGGGGGGGCGAACACTGAAGCTTTCTTT. Its translation: CSVVTGGANTEAFF. The rearrangement uses TRBV29-1 and TRBJ1-1; TRBD1 agrees at 9 bases. Germline lookup yields CDR1 SQVTM and CDR2 ANQGSEA. The CDR3 runs 14 residues. J gave up 1 base and V 4 bases, and 4 bases lay outside the gene matches.

The chain combines TRBV27 with TRBJ1-5; D possibly corresponds to TRBD1 (5 bases). The germline CDR1 and CDR2 sequences are MNHEY and SMNVEV (reference sequence). The CDR3 spans 14 residues. V was pared by 2 bases and J by 4 bases, with 9 bases between. In DNA, the CDR3 is TGTGCCAGCAGTTTACAGGGATGGAATCAGCCCCAGCATTTT. Its translation: CASSLQGWNQPQHF.

J is TRBJ2-7 and V is TRBV2; TRBD2 agrees at 7 bases. Germline values: CDR1 SNHLY, CDR2 FYNNEI. J was trimmed by 2 bases and V by 10 bases; bases with no gene match: 5. The CDR3 is made up of 12 amino acids. The CDR3 DNA is TGTGCCATAGCTAGCGGTGCCTACGAGCAGTACTTC. Encoded protein: CAIASGAYEQYF.

Here the CDR3 reads CASSLSPDEQYF. In DNA, the CDR3 is TGTGCCAGCAGTTTATCCCCGGACGAGCAGTACTTC. The J gene is TRBJ2-7, the V gene TRBV28; D not certain. Germline V CDR1 and CDR2: MDHEN, SYDVKM. The V end lost 1 base, the J end lost 5 bases, and 6 bases lay between the germline ends. The CDR3 spans 12 residues.

The chain links TRBV19 to TRBJ2-3, with D hard to call. The germline V and J ends were trimmed by 2 bases and 0 bases, with 3 bases remaining between them. The CDR3 has 13 residues. Germline V gene sequence: CDR1 LNHDA, CDR2 SQIVND (reference sequence). The CDR3 coding sequence is TGTGCCAGTAGTATACCTAGCACAGATACGCAGTATTTT. Residues: CASSIPSTDTQYF.

The V call is TRBV13, the J call TRBJ1-4; D not resolved. This CDR3 is built from 13 residues. The germline V gene has CDR1 PRHDT and CDR2 FYEKMQ (reference sequence). The V gene lost 6 bases and the J gene lost 8 bases, with 13 bases spanning the gap. CDR3 region: CASSAFGEEKLFF. For the CDR3, the DNA is TGTGCCAGCAGTGCTTTCGGGGAGGAAAAACTGTTTTTT.

In DNA, the CDR3 is TGTGCCAGCAGCCCCCCTCTAGCGGAGACCCAGTACTTC. It yields the protein CASSPPLAETQYF. The V and J genes are TRBV7-9 and TRBJ2-5; D perhaps matches TRBD2 (6 bases). Germline loops: CDR1 SEHNR, CDR2 FQNEAQ (reference sequence). V lost 5 bases, J lost 5 bases, and 12 bases lay in between. This CDR3 has 13 residues.

The chain joins TRBV1 to TRBJ2-3; the D call of TRBD2 is as the table states it, not checked on the DNA. TRBV1 represents a pseudogene. The CDR3 has 19 residues. The CDR3 is CTSSPSSGPTSASADTQYF. CDR3 coding DNA: TGCACCAGCAGCCCCTCTAGCGGCCCAACTTCAGCATCGGCAGATACGCAGTATTTT.

The genes are TRBV7-3 and TRBJ2-2, with TRBD2 matching over 7 bases. The CDR3 is 17 residues long. V lost 1 base to trimming and J lost 1 base; unmatched junction nucleotides: 6. Germline loops: CDR1 SGHTA, CDR2 FQGTGA. The CDR3 region is CASSLRGGNLNTGELFF. The CDR3 nucleotides read TGTGCCAGCAGCTTAAGGGGGGGGAACTTGAACACCGGGGAGCTGTTTTTT.

The V gene is TRBV27, the J gene TRBJ2-7; TRBD2 aligns across 14 bases. Trimming removed 3 bases from V and 4 bases from J; junction bases left unmatched: 2. The CDR3 totals 15 residues. Germline V CDR1 and CDR2: MNHEY, SMNVEV (reference sequence). The CDR3 nucleotides read TGTGCCAGCAGTTTCGGACTAGCGGGAGGTTACGAGCAGTACTTC. It is translated as CASSFGLAGGYEQYF.

The count of this clone is one. The V call is TRBV7-6, the J call TRBJ2-2, with a weak D call TRBD2 (6 bases). V was trimmed by 1 base and J by 6 bases, leaving 12 bases between them. CDR3 length equals 15 residues. CDR1 SGHVS and CDR2 FNYEAQ come from the germline V gene. This chain's CDR3 is CASSLGWGGAGELFF. As DNA, the CDR3 is TGTGCCAGCAGCTTAGGTTGGGGCGGGGCCGGGGAGCTGTTTTTT.

The chain employs TRBV28 and TRBJ1-2; the D gene is possibly TRBD1 (5 bases). CDR3 length: 12 residues. Per the germline V gene, CDR1 is MDHEN and CDR2 is SYDVKM. V shed 4 bases and J shed 8 bases, with 11 bases lying between them. CDR3 protein: CASSWGLEGYTF. The CDR3 DNA reads as TGTGCCAGCAGTTGGGGCCTAGAAGGCTACACCTTC.

This clone was seen a single time. The genes are TRBV6-5 and TRBJ2-2; TRBD1 aligns across 9 bases. This CDR3 contains 15 residues. The trim removed 4 bases at V and 1 base at J, leaving 1 base unmatched. The germline CDR1 and CDR2 sequences are MNHEY and SVGAGI. CDR3 DNA sequence: TGTGCCAGCAGTTCGACAGGGGGGAACACCGGGGAGCTGTTTTTT. Translation gives CASSSTGGNTGELFF.

V gene TRBV27 combines with J gene TRBJ2-3, with D maybe TRBD2 (6 bases). Trimming cost V 6 bases and J 6 bases, with 19 bases left between them. Per germline, CDR1 MNHEY and CDR2 SMNVEV (reference sequence). This CDR3 has 15 amino acids. The CDR3: CASSPTWTAGDTQYF. CDR3 in DNA: TGTGCCAGCAGCCCGACTTGGACGGCGGGGGATACGCAGTATTTT.

The chain combines TRBV23-1 with TRBJ2-7, with D possibly being TRBD1 (6 bases). TRBV23-1 is annotated as an ORF whose role is uncertain. CDR3 length: 16 residues. V gave up 4 bases and J gave up 3 bases, with 19 bases separating them. CDR3 residues: CASSPRITRDNYEQYF. The CDR3 DNA reads as TGCGCCAGCAGTCCAAGGATTACCCGGGACAACTACGAGCAGTACTTC.

V is TRBV6-4 and J is TRBJ2-1; 10 bases fit TRBD2. Germline trimming cut 6 bases from V and 8 bases from J; bases unmatched to any gene: 7. CDR3 length: 14 amino acids. Germline CDR1 is MRHNA and CDR2 is SNTAGT. The CDR3 nucleotides are TGTGCCAGCAGCCAATCTAGCGGGAGCTATGAGCAGTTCTTC. Translation gives CASSQSSGSYEQFF.

The V and J genes are TRBV28 and TRBJ2-5; a weak D match, TRBD2 (6 bases). The CDR3 consists of 15 residues. V lost 8 bases and J lost 2, with 18 bases in between. The germline V gene encodes CDR1 MDHEN and CDR2 SYDVKM. CDR3 sequence (DNA): TGTGCCAGCGCCGCTATGGGGGACTTACAAGAGACCCAGTACTTC. Translation gives CASAAMGDLQETQYF.

The V gene is TRBV6-1, the J gene TRBJ2-1, with 8 bases aligning to TRBD2. The CDR3 spans 18 residues. The V segment lost 2 bases and the J segment 6 bases; nucleotides outside the gene matches: 15. Germline lookup yields CDR1 MNHNS and CDR2 SASEGT. The CDR3: CASSETQYTGTRGNEQFF. CDR3 nucleotide sequence: TGTGCCAGCAGTGAAACGCAATACACCGGGACTAGAGGCAATGAGCAGTTCTTC.